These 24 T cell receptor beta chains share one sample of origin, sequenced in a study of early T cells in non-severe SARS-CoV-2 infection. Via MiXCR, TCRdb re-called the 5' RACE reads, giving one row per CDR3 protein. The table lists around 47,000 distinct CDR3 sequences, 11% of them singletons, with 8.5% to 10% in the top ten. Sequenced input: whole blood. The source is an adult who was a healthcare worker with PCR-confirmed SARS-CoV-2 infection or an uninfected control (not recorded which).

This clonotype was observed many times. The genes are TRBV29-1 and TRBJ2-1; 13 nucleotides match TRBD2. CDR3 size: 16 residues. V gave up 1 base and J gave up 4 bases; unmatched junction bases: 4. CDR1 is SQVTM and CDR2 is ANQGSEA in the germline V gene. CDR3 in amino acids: CSVEGLAGGPYNEQFF. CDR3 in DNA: TGCAGCGTTGAAGGACTAGCGGGGGGACCTTACAATGAGCAGTTCTTC.

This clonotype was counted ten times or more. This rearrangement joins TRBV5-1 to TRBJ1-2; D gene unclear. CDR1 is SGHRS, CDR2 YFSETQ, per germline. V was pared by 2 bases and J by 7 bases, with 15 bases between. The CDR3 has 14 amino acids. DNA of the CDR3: TGCGCCAGCAGCTTATATGACGGACCTCGTGGCTACACCTTC. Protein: CASSLYDGPRGYTF.

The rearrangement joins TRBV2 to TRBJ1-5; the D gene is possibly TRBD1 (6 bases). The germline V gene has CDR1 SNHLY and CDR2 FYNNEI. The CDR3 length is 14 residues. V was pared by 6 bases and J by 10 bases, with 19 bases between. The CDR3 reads CASRDGTRISPQHF. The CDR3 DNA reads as TGTGCCAGCAGGGACGGGACACGGATATCTCCCCAGCATTTT. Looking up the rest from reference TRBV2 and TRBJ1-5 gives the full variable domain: EPEVTQTPSHQVTQMGQEVILRCVPISNHLYFYWYRQILGQKVEFLVSFYNNEISEKSEIFDDQFSVERPDGSNFTLKIRSTKLEDSAMYFCASRDGTRISPQHFGDGTRLSIL.

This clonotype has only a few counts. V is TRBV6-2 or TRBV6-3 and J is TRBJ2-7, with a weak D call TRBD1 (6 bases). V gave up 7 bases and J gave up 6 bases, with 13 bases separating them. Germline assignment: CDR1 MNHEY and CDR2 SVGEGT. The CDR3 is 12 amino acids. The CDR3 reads CASTRGQIEQYF. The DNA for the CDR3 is TGTGCCAGCACCCGAGGACAGATCGAGCAGTACTTC.

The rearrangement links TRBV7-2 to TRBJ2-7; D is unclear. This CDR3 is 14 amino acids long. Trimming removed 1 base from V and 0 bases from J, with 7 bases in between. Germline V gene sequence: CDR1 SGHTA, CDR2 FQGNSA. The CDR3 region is CASSLDYSSYEQYF. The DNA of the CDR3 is TGTGCCAGCAGCTTAGATTACAGCTCCTACGAGCAGTACTTC. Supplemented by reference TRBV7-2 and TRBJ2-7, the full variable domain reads GAGVSQSPSNKVTEKGKDVELRCDPISGHTALYWYRQSLGQGLEFLIYFQGNSAPDKSGLPSDRFSAERTGGSVSTLTIQRTQQEDSAVYLCASSLDYSSYEQYFGPGTRLTVT.

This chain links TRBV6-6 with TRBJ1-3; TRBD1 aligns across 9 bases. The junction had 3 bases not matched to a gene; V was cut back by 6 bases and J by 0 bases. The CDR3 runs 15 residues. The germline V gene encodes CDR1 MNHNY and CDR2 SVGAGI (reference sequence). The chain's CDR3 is CASRRDRDSGNTIYF. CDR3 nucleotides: TGTGCCAGCAGGAGGGACAGGGACTCTGGAAACACCATATATTTT.

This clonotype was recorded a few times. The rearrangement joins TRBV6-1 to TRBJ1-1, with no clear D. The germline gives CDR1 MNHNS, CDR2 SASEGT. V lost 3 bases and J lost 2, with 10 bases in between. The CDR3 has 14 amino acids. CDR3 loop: CASSESAGNTEAFF. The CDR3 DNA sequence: TGTGCCAGCAGTGAGTCCGCCGGCAACACTGAAGCTTTCTTT.

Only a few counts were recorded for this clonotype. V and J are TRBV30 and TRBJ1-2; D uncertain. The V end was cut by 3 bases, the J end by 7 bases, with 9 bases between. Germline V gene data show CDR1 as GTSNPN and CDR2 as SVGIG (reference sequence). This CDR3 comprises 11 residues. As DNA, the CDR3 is TGTGCCTGGAGGCCCTGGCGTGGCTACACCTTC. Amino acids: CAWRPWRGYTF.

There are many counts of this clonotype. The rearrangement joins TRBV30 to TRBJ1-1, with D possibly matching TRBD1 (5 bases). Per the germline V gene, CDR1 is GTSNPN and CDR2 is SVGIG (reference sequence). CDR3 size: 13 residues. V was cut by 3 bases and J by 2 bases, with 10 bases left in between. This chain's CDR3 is CAWSRTYNTEAFF. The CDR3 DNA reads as TGTGCCTGGAGCAGGACATATAACACTGAAGCTTTCTTT.

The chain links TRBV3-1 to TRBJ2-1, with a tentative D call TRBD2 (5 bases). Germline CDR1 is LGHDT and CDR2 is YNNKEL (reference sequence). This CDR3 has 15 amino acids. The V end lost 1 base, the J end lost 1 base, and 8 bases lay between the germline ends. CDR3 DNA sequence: TGTGCCAGCAGCCAAGGGTCGGGGTCCTACAATGAGCAGTTCTTC. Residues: CASSQGSGSYNEQFF.

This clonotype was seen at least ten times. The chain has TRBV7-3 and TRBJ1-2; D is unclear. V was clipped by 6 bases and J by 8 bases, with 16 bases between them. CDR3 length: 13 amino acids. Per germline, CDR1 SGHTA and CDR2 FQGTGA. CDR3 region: CASSSPYGRGYTF. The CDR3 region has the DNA TGTGCCAGCAGTTCCCCGTATGGACGCGGCTACACCTTC. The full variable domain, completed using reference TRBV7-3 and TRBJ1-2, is GAGVSQTPSNKVTEKGKYVELRCDPISGHTALYWYRQSLGQGPEFLIYFQGTGAADDSGLPNDRFFAVRPEGSVSTLKIQRTERGDSAVYLCASSSPYGRGYTFGSGTRLTVV.

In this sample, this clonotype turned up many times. The CDR3 spells CASSTGQYSGNTIYF. The CDR3 DNA follows: TGTGCCAGCTCAACAGGGCAATACTCTGGAAACACCATATATTTT. The chain links TRBV6-5 to TRBJ1-3, with D maybe TRBD1 (6 bases). This CDR3 has 15 amino acids. V lost 8 bases, J lost 0 bases, and 14 bases lay in between. In germline, CDR1 is MNHEY, CDR2 SVGAGI.

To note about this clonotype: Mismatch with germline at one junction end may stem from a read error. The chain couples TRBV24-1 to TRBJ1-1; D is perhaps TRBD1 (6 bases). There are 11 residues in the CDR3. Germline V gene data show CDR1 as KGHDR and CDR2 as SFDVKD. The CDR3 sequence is CTTSTGTRAFF. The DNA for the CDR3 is TGTACCACCAGTACAGGGACACGAGCTTTCTTT.

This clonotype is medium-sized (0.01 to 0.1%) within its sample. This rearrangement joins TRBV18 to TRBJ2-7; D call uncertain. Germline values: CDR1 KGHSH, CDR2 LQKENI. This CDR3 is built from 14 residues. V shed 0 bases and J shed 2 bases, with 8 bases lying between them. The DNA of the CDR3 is TGTGCCAGCTCACCACCATTAGGGACCTACGAGCAGTACTTC. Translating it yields CASSPPLGTYEQYF.

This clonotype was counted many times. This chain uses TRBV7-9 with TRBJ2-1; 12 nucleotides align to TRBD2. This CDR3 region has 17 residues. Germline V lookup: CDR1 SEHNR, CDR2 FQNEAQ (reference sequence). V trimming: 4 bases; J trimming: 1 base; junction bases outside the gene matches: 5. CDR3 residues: CASSWPTSGGSYNEQFF. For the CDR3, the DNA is TGTGCCAGCAGCTGGCCTACTAGCGGGGGGTCCTACAATGAGCAGTTCTTC. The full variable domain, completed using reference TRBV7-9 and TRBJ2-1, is DTGVSQNPRHKITKRGQNVTFRCDPISEHNRLYWYRQTLGQGPEFLTYFQNEAQLEKSRLLSDRFSAERPKGSFSTLEIQRTEQGDSAMYLCASSWPTSGGSYNEQFFGPGTRLTVL.

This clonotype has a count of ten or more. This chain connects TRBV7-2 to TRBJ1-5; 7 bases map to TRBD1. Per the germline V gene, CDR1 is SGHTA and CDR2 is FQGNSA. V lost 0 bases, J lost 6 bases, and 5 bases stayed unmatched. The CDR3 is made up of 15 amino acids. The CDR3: CASSLAGGSGQPQHF. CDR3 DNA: TGTGCCAGCAGCTTAGCAGGGGGCTCAGGTCAGCCCCAGCATTTT.

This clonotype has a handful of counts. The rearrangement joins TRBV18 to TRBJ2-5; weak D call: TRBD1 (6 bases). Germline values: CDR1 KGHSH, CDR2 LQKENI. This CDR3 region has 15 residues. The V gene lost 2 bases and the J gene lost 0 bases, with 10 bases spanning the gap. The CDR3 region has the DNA TGTGCCAGCTCACCATGGGACACCGACCAAGAGACCCAGTACTTC. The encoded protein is CASSPWDTDQETQYF.

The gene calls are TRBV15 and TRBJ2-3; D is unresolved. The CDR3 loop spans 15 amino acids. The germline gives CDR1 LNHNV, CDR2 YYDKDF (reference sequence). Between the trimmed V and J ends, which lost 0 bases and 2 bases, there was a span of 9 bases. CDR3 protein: CATSRDGGSTDTQYF. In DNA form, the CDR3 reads TGTGCCACCAGCAGAGATGGCGGATCCACAGATACGCAGTATTTT.

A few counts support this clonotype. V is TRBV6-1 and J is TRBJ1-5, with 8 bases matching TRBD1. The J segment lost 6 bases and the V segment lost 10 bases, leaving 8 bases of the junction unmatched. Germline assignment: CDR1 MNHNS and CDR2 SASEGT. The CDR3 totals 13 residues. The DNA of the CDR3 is TGTGCCACTCAACAGGGGGTCAGTCAGCCCCAGCATTTT. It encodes CATQQGVSQPQHF.

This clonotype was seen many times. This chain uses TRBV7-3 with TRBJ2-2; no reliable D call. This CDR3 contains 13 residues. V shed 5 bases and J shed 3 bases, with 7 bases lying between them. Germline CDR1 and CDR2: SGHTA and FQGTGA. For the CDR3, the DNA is TGTGCCAGCAGCCCCCGTCACACCGGGGAGCTGTTTTTT. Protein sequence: CASSPRHTGELFF.

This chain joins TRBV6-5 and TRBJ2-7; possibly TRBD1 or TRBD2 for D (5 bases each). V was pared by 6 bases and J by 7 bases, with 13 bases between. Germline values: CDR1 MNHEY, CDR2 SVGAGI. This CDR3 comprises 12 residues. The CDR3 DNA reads TGTGCCAGCAGCCCCGGGACCCATGAGCAGTACTTC. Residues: CASSPGTHEQYF.

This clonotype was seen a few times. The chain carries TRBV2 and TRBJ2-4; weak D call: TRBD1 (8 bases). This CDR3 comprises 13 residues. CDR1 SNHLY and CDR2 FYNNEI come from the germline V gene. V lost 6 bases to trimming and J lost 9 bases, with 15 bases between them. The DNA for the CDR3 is TGTGCCAGCAGGGAGGACAGGGAGGGCATTCAGTACTTC. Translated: CASREDREGIQYF.

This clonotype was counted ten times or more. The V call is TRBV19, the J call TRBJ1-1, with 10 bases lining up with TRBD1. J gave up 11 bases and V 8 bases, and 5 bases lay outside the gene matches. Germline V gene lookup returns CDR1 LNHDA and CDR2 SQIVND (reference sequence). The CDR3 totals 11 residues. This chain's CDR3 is CASGDRGHAFF. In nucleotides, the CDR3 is TGTGCCAGTGGCGACAGGGGGCACGCTTTCTTT.

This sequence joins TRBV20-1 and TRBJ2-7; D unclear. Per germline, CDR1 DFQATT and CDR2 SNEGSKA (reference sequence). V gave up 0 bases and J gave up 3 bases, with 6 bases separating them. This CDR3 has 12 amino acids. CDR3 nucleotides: TGCAGTGCTAGAGAGCCGCTCTACGAGCAGTACTTC. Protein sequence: CSAREPLYEQYF.